The entry below describes one T cell receptor (beta chain). Seattle-derived patients entered the study during active infection and were followed longitudinally. This record belongs to a study of blood T cell repertoires in COVID-19. Across the study: Samples came from the United States, Italy and Spain, spanning acute and convalescent COVID-19. In each case, the material was cDNA or gDNA derived from T cells, B-cell-depleted T cells, or PBMCs.

How the authors handled the data: Reference gene primer amplification gave nucleated cell count estimates. The data were produced by immunoSEQ multiplex PCR, yet TCRdb's version contains in-frame clones alone and is incomplete. V, J and clone size reflect that table, while D and trimming were determined from the DNA. The sample contains roughly 100,000 clones, roughly 87% of which appear only once. Trimming cost V 5 bases and J 4 bases; bases outside gene matches: 6. The CDR3 length is 15 residues. Germline values: CDR1 WSHSY, CDR2 SAAADI. The source material was peripheral blood. This receptor was obtained from a woman aged 50 to 65 with COVID-19, enrolled during active disease. This chain links TRBV10-2 with TRBJ2-5; 11 bases agree with TRBD2. CDR3 sequence reads: CASSFSGGASETQYF. In DNA form, the CDR3 reads TGCGCCAGCAGTTTTAGCGGGGGGGCCTCAGAGACCCAGTACTTC.